The source of this TCR beta chain is a study of PD-1 blockade in classical Hodgkin lymphoma (dated by TCRdb to 2020 to 2022). Regarding the complete study: Nivolumab dosing was 3 mg/kg intravenously every 2 weeks, continuing until either disease progression or unacceptable toxicity. A peripheral blood immune signature of response to PD-1 blockade in classical Hodgkin lymphoma was defined using TCR beta sequencing and CyTOF. What the work shows at the level of the full study, not this receptor alone: Lower diversity was seen in patients whose nivolumab began less than 1 year after ASCT, and these patients were left out of later analyses so that immune reconstitution would not confound the results. The study covered only a single clinical trial cohort, and the causes of the repertoire differences, possibly disease activity or prior therapy, were still not defined. Baseline TCR diversity was reported to be lower in newly diagnosed patients than in healthy donors, and even lower in relapsed/refractory patients. CD4+ but not CD8+ TCR diversity rose significantly by C4D1 (p=0.0027 vs p=0.16), most apparent in complete responders (p=0.02). Trial patients achieving complete response had baseline diversity similar to newly diagnosed patients, whereas partial responders and progressors had significantly lower diversity.

The sample's time point, from its label and the paper: cycle 1 day 1 (C1D1), immediately before nivolumab initiation. Every trial patient had relapsed after autologous stem cell transplantation, and cohorts A, B and C differed in prior brentuximab vedotin exposure. The trial cohort was composed of 56 patients with relapsed/refractory classical Hodgkin lymphoma, for whom complete response, partial response or progressive disease was recorded as best overall response. Trial patients were treated with single-agent nivolumab in the multi-cohort phase II CheckMate 205 trial. An independent review committee assessed best overall response by applying the 2007 International Working Group response criteria. PBMCs from the trial were collected at three points: immediately before nivolumab initiation (C1D1), and during therapy at cycle 2 day 1 and cycle 4 day 1. After peripheral blood was drawn into 8 mL Vacutainer Cell Preparation Tubes, PBMCs were isolated by centrifugation and then cryopreserved.

Regarding this clone: Its antigen is still unknown. No clone much larger than this one lies a single base away; base qualities are absent.

The CDR3 starts with the cysteine, ends with the phenylalanine, and has 16 residues. CDR3 DNA is the only sequence kept; it has 48 bases, read in frame from the first base. The CDR1 and CDR2 encoded by the germline V gene (reference sequence) are MNHNY and SVGAGI. V sheds 2 bases and J sheds 2 bases, leaving 10 bases between their ends. The Qiagen DNeasy kit was used to extract genomic DNA from unsorted PBMCs and from the negatively selected CD4+ and CD8+ fractions. Using primers that anneal to V and J segments, immunoSEQ multiplex PCR amplified the TCR beta CDR3 regions. Amplification bias was minimized using a synthetic immune receptor repertoire, and residual bias was removed computationally after sequencing. Per the authors' processing: Repertoire diversity was quantified as the Shannon entropy index using custom Python scripts. Unsorted, CD4+ and CD8+ repertoires were analyzed separately, except in combined analyses where CD4+ and CD8+ sequences were merged in silico. Clonal expansion was defined as a frequency increase of at least 2-fold after treatment compared with C1D1, and clones undetected at baseline were assigned a pseudocount of 0.5. Singleton clones were defined as clones with 0 or 1 copy at C1D1, and non-singleton clones were defined as clones with 2 or more copies. Clones expanded in unsorted samples were annotated as CD4+, CD8+ or unknown by matching protein sequences in sorted samples from the same patient. Wilcoxon tests on paired samples were used to test changes in diversity from C1D1 to C4D1. As stored in TCRdb, this immuneACCESS dataset retains in-frame rearrangements with V and J assigned. A fraction of the clones does not appear; measured against another copy, unresolved V genes explain less than half of the discrepancy, and the remainder lacks a known reason. The V and J calls and the clone size are those of that table, but D and trimming were determined from the DNA. A total of 30,000 or so clones appear in this sample, about four fifths of them only once. The ten largest clones add up to around a third of the sample.

In this chain, TRBV6-6 is recombined with TRBJ2-6, with a weak D call of TRBD1 (6 bases match). Source: peripheral blood mononuclear cells (PBMCs), taken at baseline. This TCR came from a human donor with classical Hodgkin lymphoma. Read as DNA, the sequence is TGTGCCAGCAGTTACCCACAGGGCACTGGGGCCAACGTCCTGACTTTC. Its protein is CASSYPQGTGANVLTF.